The entry below gives a single T cell receptor beta chain sequence along with its context. What it binds is unknown. Some clones are missing from TCRdb's copy, which holds only in-frame ones; the method was immunoSEQ multiplex PCR. The sample comprises about 8,200 clones, around 82% of which are singletons, and 6% to 8% rests with the top ten. This entry belongs to a study of immune evolution from preneoplasia to lung adenocarcinoma. V shed 4 bases and J shed 2 bases, with 6 bases lying between them. Germline V gives CDR1 SEHNR, CDR2 FQNEAQ (reference sequence). This CDR3 is built from 12 residues. Study outcomes and limitations: Top clone share appeared to fall from AAH through AIS, MIA, adenocarcinoma. Clonality was highest in normal lung, lower in later-stage lesions apparently.

Between the mid-2010s and the late 2010s, patients underwent resection in Japan or China. Two lung cancer pathologists independently confirmed each histologic diagnosis. V gene TRBV7-9 combines with J gene TRBJ2-7; D gene unclear. The sequence was obtained from a person aged 65 to 85 with lung adenocarcinoma. The sample consisted of FFPE adjacent normal lung tissue. CDR3 nucleotides: TGTGCCAGCAGCTCAACTCCCTACGAGCAGTACTTC. This sequence encodes CASSSTPYEQYF.